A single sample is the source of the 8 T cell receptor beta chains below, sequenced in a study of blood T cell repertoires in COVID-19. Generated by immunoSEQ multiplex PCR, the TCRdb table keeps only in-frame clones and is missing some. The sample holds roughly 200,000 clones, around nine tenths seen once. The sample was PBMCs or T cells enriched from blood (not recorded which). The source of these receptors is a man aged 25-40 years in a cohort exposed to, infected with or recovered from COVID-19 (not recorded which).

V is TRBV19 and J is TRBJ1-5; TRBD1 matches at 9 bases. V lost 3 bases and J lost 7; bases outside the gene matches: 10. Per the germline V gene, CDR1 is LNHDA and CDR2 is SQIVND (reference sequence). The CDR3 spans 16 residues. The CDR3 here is CASSITGQGRRQPQHF. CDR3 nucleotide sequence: TGTGCCAGTAGTATCACGGGACAGGGAAGGCGACAGCCCCAGCATTTT.

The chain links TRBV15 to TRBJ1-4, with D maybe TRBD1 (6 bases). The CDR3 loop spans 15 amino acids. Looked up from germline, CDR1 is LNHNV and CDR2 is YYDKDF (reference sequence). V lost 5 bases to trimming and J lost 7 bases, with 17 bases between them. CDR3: CATSDHRVFGEKLFF. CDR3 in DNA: TGTGCCACCAGCGACCACAGGGTGTTCGGTGAAAAACTGTTTTTT.

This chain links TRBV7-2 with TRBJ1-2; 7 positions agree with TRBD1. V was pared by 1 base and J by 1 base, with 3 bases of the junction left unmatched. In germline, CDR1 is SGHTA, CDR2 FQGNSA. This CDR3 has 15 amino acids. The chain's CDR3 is CASSLVGQFNYGYTF. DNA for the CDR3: TGTGCCAGCAGCTTAGTGGGACAGTTTAACTATGGCTACACCTTC. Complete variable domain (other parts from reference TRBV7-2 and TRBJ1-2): GAGVSQSPSNKVTEKGKDVELRCDPISGHTALYWYRQSLGQGLEFLIYFQGNSAPDKSGLPSDRFSAERTGGSVSTLTIQRTQQEDSAVYLCASSLVGQFNYGYTFGSGTRLTVV.

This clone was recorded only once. CDR3 bases: TGTGCCAGCAGCATATCAGGGGGGCTCCAAGAGACCCAGTACTTC. It is translated as CASSISGGLQETQYF. The chain joins TRBV5-6 to TRBJ2-5; D might be TRBD1 (7 bases). Germline assignment: CDR1 SGHDT and CDR2 YYEEEE. This CDR3 has 15 amino acids. V was cut by 4 bases and J by 1 base, with 14 bases left in between.

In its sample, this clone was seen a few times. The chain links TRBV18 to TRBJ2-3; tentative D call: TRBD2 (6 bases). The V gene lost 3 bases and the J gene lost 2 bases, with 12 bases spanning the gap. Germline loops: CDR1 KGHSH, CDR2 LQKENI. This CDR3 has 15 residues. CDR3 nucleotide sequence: TGTGCCAGCTCACCGGACGCGGGGACCACAGATACGCAGTATTTT. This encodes CASSPDAGTTDTQYF.

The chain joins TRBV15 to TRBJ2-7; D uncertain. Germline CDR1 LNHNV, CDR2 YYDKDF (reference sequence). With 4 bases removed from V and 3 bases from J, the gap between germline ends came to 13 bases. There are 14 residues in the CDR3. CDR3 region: CATSTEQEFYEQYF. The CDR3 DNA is TGTGCCACCAGCACAGAGCAAGAGTTCTACGAGCAGTACTTC.

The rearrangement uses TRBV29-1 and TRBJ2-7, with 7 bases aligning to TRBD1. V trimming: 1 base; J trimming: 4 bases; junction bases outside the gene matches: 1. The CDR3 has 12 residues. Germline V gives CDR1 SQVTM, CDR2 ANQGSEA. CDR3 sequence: CSVEGDSYEQYF. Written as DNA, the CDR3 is TGCAGCGTTGAAGGGGACAGTTACGAGCAGTACTTC.

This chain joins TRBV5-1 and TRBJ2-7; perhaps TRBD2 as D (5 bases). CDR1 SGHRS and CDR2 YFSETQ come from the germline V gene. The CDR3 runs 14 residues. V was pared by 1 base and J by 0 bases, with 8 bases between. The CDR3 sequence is CASSLKRYSYEQYF. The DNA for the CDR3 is TGCGCCAGCAGCTTGAAGCGGTACTCCTACGAGCAGTACTTC.